This TCR beta chain was identified during a study of T cell responses to AZD1222 COVID-19 vaccine. Study outcomes and limitations: Epitopes outside B.1.351 and B.1.1.7 mutated regions reportedly drew nearly half of spike TCRs. There were repertoire samples only from the period after the peak T cell response. Spike-specific TCR repertoires showed rising breadth and depth after two AZD1222 doses. Mostly white British, mostly female donors; authors suggested clonal diversity may be underestimated.

Measured with immunoSEQ multiplex PCR; TCRdb has only the in-frame clones, and not every one. Among about 160,000 clones listed, around 87% were seen once. Of note for this clone: Its antigen is not known.

The TCR was taken from an adult who received the AZD1222 COVID-19 vaccine. The source was peripheral blood, collected 28 days after the second AZD1222 dose.

CDR3 sequence (DNA): TGCGCCAGCAGTGGTTCGTCGGGGTCGACCACACACACAGATACGCAGTATTTT. Protein: CASSGSSGSTTHTDTQYF. The chain links TRBV10-2 to TRBJ2-3; weak D call: TRBD2 (5 bases). Germline lookup yields CDR1 WSHSY and CDR2 SAAADI. The V and J ends lost 4 bases and 2 bases respectively, with 22 bases between them. The CDR3 length is 18 residues.